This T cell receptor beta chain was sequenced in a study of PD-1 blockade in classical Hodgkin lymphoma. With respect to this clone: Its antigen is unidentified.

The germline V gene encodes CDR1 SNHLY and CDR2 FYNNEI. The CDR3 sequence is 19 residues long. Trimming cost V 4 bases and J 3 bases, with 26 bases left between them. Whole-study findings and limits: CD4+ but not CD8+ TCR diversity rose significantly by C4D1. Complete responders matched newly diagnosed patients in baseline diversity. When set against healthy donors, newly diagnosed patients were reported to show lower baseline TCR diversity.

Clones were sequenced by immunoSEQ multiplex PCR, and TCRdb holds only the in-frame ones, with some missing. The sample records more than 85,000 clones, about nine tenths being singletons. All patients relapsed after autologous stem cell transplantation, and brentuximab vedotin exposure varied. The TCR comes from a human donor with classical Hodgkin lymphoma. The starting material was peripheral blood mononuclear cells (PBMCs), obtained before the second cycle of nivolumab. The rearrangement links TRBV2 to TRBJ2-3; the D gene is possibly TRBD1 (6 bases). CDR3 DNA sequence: TGTGCCAGCAGTGTTTTTGCCGGTAGGGGACATCCCCGGACAGATACGCAGTATTTT. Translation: CASSVFAGRGHPRTDTQYF. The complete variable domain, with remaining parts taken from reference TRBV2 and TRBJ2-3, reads EPEVTQTPSHQVTQMGQEVILRCVPISNHLYFYWYRQILGQKVEFLVSFYNNEISEKSEIFDDQFSVERPDGSNFTLKIRSTKLEDSAMYFCASSVFAGRGHPRTDTQYFGPGTRLTVL.